One sample yielded the 32 T cell receptor beta chains listed below, sequenced in a study of CD8 T cells in ankylosing spondylitis. One entry per CDR3 protein, called by TCRdb with MiXCR from the 5' RACE reads. The sample shows under 250,000 distinct CDR3 sequences, approximately 24% of them seen only once. Sequencing was done on a sample of blood, either unsorted or a sorted T cell fraction (not recorded which). These receptors originate from a male donor with ankylosing spondylitis or in good health (not recorded which).

Ten or more counts support this clonotype. The chain has TRBV5-1 and TRBJ2-6; no reliable D call. Germline CDR1 reads SGHRS; CDR2 reads YFSETQ. This CDR3 comprises 15 residues. Trimming stripped 1 base from V and 0 bases from J, with 5 bases between. The CDR3 loop is CASSLWSSGANVLTF. The CDR3, as DNA: TGCGCCAGCAGCTTGTGGAGCTCTGGGGCCAACGTCCTGACTTTC.

The chain employs TRBV29-1 and TRBJ1-1, with D perhaps matching TRBD1 (6 bases). Germline V gene sequence: CDR1 SQVTM, CDR2 ANQGSEA. V was pared by 6 bases and J by 2 bases, with 13 bases between. The CDR3 runs 13 residues. The CDR3 loop reads CSVGMGQNTEAFF. The CDR3 bases are TGCAGCGTCGGGATGGGACAAAACACTGAAGCTTTCTTT.

This clonotype was recorded many times. This sequence joins TRBV20-1 and TRBJ2-3; 9 bases align to TRBD1. Germline V gives CDR1 DFQATT, CDR2 SNEGSKA (reference sequence). CDR3 length: 17 amino acids. J was trimmed by 0 bases and V by 3 bases; bases with no gene match: 10. The CDR3 sequence is CSASPGTGTSSTDTQYF. DNA for the CDR3: TGCAGTGCTAGCCCCGGGACAGGGACGTCTAGCACAGATACGCAGTATTTT.

This CDR3 reads CSAETSGRSEQYF. The DNA of the CDR3 is TGCAGTGCAGAAACTAGCGGGAGGAGTGAGCAGTACTTC. The V and J genes are TRBV20-1 and TRBJ2-7; 12 nucleotides agree with TRBD2. CDR1 and CDR2 from the germline V gene are DFQATT and SNEGSKA (reference sequence). The CDR3 spans 13 residues. V lost 6 bases, J lost 7 bases, and 7 bases stayed unmatched.

The rearrangement links TRBV29-1 to TRBJ1-5; D is ambiguous. V was pared by 4 bases and J by 7 bases, with 11 bases between. The CDR3 length is 12 residues. Germline CDR1 is SQVTM and CDR2 is ANQGSEA. This chain's CDR3 is CSVAGSGQPQHF. The CDR3 nucleotides read TGCAGCGTTGCCGGTTCTGGGCAGCCCCAGCATTTT.

The chain has TRBV20-1 and TRBJ2-7; unclear D gene. Germline V gives CDR1 DFQATT, CDR2 SNEGSKA (reference sequence). This CDR3 region has 11 residues. The V gene lost 4 bases and the J gene lost 3 bases, with 7 bases spanning the gap. The CDR3 region is CSATTSYEQYF. As DNA, the CDR3 is TGCAGTGCTACGACAAGCTACGAGCAGTACTTC.

This clonotype was found many times. The chain employs TRBV20-1 and TRBJ2-3; 7 nucleotides align to TRBD1. Germline V gives CDR1 DFQATT, CDR2 SNEGSKA (reference sequence). The CDR3 is 17 amino acids. V trimming: 4 bases; J trimming: 1 base; junction bases outside the gene matches: 14. The CDR3 sequence is CSATNPRQGTGTDTQYF. The CDR3 nucleotides are TGCAGTGCTACAAACCCCCGACAGGGAACTGGCACAGATACGCAGTATTTT.

This clonotype was found once. J is TRBJ1-2 and V is TRBV10-3, with D unresolved. The germline V gene has CDR1 ENHRY and CDR2 SYGVKD. This CDR3 has 14 residues. The germline V and J ends were trimmed by 0 bases and 6 bases, with 11 bases remaining between them. Written as DNA, the CDR3 is TGTGCCATCAGTGAGTCGATTATCGGGGATGGCTACACCTTC. Translating gives CAISESIIGDGYTF.

On this clonotype: Being one base from a much bigger clone, this may be a read error. V gene TRBV20-1 combines with J gene TRBJ2-7, with TRBD1 matching over 7 bases. V shed 7 bases, J shed 3 bases, and the junction held 6 bases outside the gene matches. The CDR3 sequence is 12 residues long. Germline loops: CDR1 DFQATT, CDR2 SNEGSKA (reference sequence). The CDR3 sequence: CSGYRGNYEQYF. DNA for the CDR3: TGCAGTGGGTACAGGGGCAACTACGAGCAGTACTTC.

The genes are TRBV7-2 and TRBJ2-1, with D possibly TRBD2 on 5 matching bases. The germline gives CDR1 SGHTA, CDR2 FQGNSA. Trimming removed 9 bases at V and 15 bases at J, with 18 bases between. The CDR3 has 11 residues. The CDR3 bases are TGTGCCAGTCAGTACGGGAATCCCCCGTTCTTC. Residues: CASQYGNPPFF.

The chain couples TRBV12-5 to TRBJ2-5, with 9 bases lining up with TRBD1. This CDR3 region has 15 residues. Per germline, CDR1 LGHNT and CDR2 FRNRAP. The junction had 7 bases not matched to a gene; V was cut back by 2 bases and J by 6 bases. CDR3 nucleotide sequence: TGTGCTAGTGGTTTGACTGGACAGGGGACGAAGACCCAGTACTTC. Its protein product is CASGLTGQGTKTQYF.

The chain has TRBV20-1 and TRBJ2-7; D perhaps matches TRBD1 (5 bases). Germline V gene sequence: CDR1 DFQATT, CDR2 SNEGSKA (reference sequence). The CDR3 runs to 14 residues. The V end was cut by 0 bases, the J end by 2 bases, with 11 bases between. The CDR3 loop reads CSARDLQVTYEQYF. DNA of the CDR3: TGCAGTGCTAGAGATCTACAGGTAACCTACGAGCAGTACTTC.

The sample holds many counts of this clonotype. V and J are TRBV7-2 and TRBJ2-2, with 9 nucleotides matching TRBD2. CDR3 size: 16 residues. CDR1 SGHTA and CDR2 FQGNSA come from the germline V gene. V trimming: 0 bases; J trimming: 5 bases; junction bases outside the gene matches: 4. Here the CDR3 reads CASSLALAGSTGELFF. CDR3 DNA: TGTGCCAGCAGCTTAGCGCTAGCGGGATCGACCGGGGAGCTGTTTTTT.

This clonotype was seen at least ten times. V usage is TRBV4-1 and J usage is TRBJ2-7, with a possible D match to TRBD2 (6 bases). Germline CDR1 reads MGHRA; CDR2 reads YSYEKL. Deletions cut 4 bases from V and 1 base from J, with 17 bases between. The CDR3 runs 16 residues. The CDR3 coding sequence is TGCGCCAGCAGCCCTGCCCCCGGGACTTCTTCCTACGAGCAGTACTTC. Encoded protein: CASSPAPGTSSYEQYF.

This clonotype was seen ten or more times. The rearrangement uses TRBV5-1 and TRBJ2-5; 11 bases line up with TRBD2. Losses at the gene ends were 4 bases for V and 1 base for J; bases not matched to a gene: 9. This CDR3 region has 17 residues. The germline V gene encodes CDR1 SGHRS and CDR2 YFSETQ. The CDR3 protein is CASSLPGLAASQETQYF. CDR3 in DNA: TGCGCCAGCAGCCTCCCGGGACTAGCGGCCTCCCAAGAGACCCAGTACTTC.

CDR3 sequence: CASSSSGGRYEQYF. In nucleotides, the CDR3 is TGTGCCAGCAGTTCTTCTGGCGGGAGGTACGAGCAGTACTTC. J is TRBJ2-7 and V is TRBV12-3 or TRBV12-4; TRBD2 aligns across 8 bases. V was pared by 4 bases and J by 4 bases, with 6 bases of the junction left unmatched. The CDR3 sequence is 14 residues long.

This clonotype occurred a few times. The rearrangement links TRBV20-1 to TRBJ1-6; no firm D call. Per the germline V gene, CDR1 is DFQATT and CDR2 is SNEGSKA (reference sequence). V was pared by 3 bases and J by 4 bases, with 4 bases between. The CDR3 length is 12 residues. CDR3 sequence reads: CSAREYNSPLHF. CDR3 sequence (DNA): TGCAGTGCTAGGGAGTATAATTCACCCCTCCACTTT.

In its sample, this clonotype was seen many times. The chain carries TRBV5-1 and TRBJ2-3; 7 positions match TRBD2. The CDR3 is 15 amino acids. Germline CDR1 and CDR2: SGHRS and YFSETQ. V gave up 4 bases and J gave up 4 bases; unmatched junction bases: 9. The CDR3 DNA follows: TGCGCCAGCAGCGTCAGCGGGATCAATTCAGATACGCAGTATTTT. Residues: CASSVSGINSDTQYF.

This clonotype was seen a few times. This chain connects TRBV5-1 to TRBJ2-7; D remains ambiguous. Looked up from germline, CDR1 is SGHRS and CDR2 is YFSETQ. The germline V and J ends were trimmed by 0 bases and 0 bases, with 7 bases remaining between them. The CDR3 is 14 amino acids. The CDR3 spells CASSLDLYSYEQYF. The CDR3 coding sequence is TGCGCCAGCAGCTTGGACCTTTACTCCTACGAGCAGTACTTC.

The chain uses TRBV20-1 and TRBJ2-7; tentatively, D is TRBD1 or TRBD2 (6 bases each). This CDR3 is built from 14 residues. The germline gives CDR1 DFQATT, CDR2 SNEGSKA (reference sequence). V lost 7 bases, J lost 7 bases, and 23 bases lay in between. The CDR3 protein is CSVGGGRGGGEQYF. CDR3 in DNA: TGCAGTGTAGGTGGAGGCAGGGGAGGTGGAGAGCAGTACTTC.

This clonotype was observed at least ten times. The chain joins TRBV10-2 to TRBJ2-1; TRBD2 agrees at 9 bases. The CDR3 length is 15 residues. The V gene's germline CDR1 is WSHSY and CDR2 SAAADI. V trimming: 8 bases; J trimming: 6 bases; junction bases outside the gene matches: 11. CDR3 in DNA: TGCGCCAGCCGGGAGAAGCGGGGGGTTCTCAATGAGCAGTTCTTC. This gives the protein CASREKRGVLNEQFF.

This clonotype was counted a single time. The J gene is TRBJ1-5, the V gene TRBV20-1, with 8 nucleotides matching TRBD1. The CDR3 is 14 amino acids. Germline loops: CDR1 DFQATT, CDR2 SNEGSKA (reference sequence). V lost 5 bases and J lost 6; bases outside the gene matches: 9. This chain's CDR3 is CSALPGQVGQPQHF. The CDR3 DNA is TGCAGTGCTTTACCGGGACAGGTGGGTCAGCCCCAGCATTTT.

The chain links TRBV2 to TRBJ2-1, with D unclear. This CDR3 has 11 amino acids. The germline V and J ends were trimmed by 7 bases and 9 bases, with 10 bases remaining between them. Germline lookup yields CDR1 SNHLY and CDR2 FYNNEI. The CDR3, as DNA: TGTGCCAGCAAATTGGCTGGTGAGCAGTTCTTC. Protein product: CASKLAGEQFF.

This rearrangement joins TRBV5-6 to TRBJ2-7, with 7 bases fitting TRBD1. The CDR3 contains 16 residues. J gave up 1 base and V 3 bases, and 10 bases lay outside the gene matches. Germline V gene data show CDR1 as SGHDT and CDR2 as YYEEEE. The CDR3 nucleotides read TGTGCCAGCAGCTCAAATACGGGACAGAGTTCCTACGAGCAGTACTTC. As protein: CASSSNTGQSSYEQYF.

The sample holds a few counts of this clonotype. The V gene is TRBV20-1, the J gene TRBJ1-5, with D possibly being TRBD1 (5 bases). The CDR3 totals 15 residues. The V end lost 4 bases, the J end lost 5 bases, and 18 bases lay between the germline ends. Germline CDR1 and CDR2: DFQATT and SNEGSKA (reference sequence). The CDR3 region is CSAKAPQGSHQPQHF. CDR3 nucleotides: TGCAGTGCTAAGGCGCCCCAGGGTTCTCATCAGCCCCAGCATTTT.

The rearrangement uses TRBV20-1 and TRBJ1-2, with 8 bases fitting TRBD1. This CDR3 comprises 18 residues. V dropped 0 bases and J dropped 1; count of bases not matched to a gene: 13. In germline, CDR1 is DFQATT, CDR2 SNEGSKA (reference sequence). The CDR3 bases are TGCAGTGCTAGAGAGAGGGGGGGACAGGATCAAATTAACTATGGCTACACCTTC. Translating it yields CSARERGGQDQINYGYTF.

The sample holds one count of this clonotype. The chain couples TRBV9 to TRBJ1-2; D is unresolved. The CDR3 contains 15 residues. V gave up 4 bases and J gave up 0 bases, with 13 bases separating them. The germline V gene has CDR1 SGDLS and CDR2 YYNGEE. CDR3 region: CASSSRVGPNYGYTF. CDR3 DNA sequence: TGTGCCAGCAGCTCCCGGGTAGGGCCTAACTATGGCTACACCTTC.

At least ten counts were recorded for this clonotype. The chain has TRBV6-1 and TRBJ2-5, with a tentative D call TRBD1 (6 bases). This CDR3 spans 15 amino acids. Germline-derived CDR1 and CDR2 are MNHNS and SASEGT. Trimming left V 5 bases short and J 1 base short, with 14 bases between. The CDR3 spells CASSTPGVSQETQYF. Here the CDR3 DNA reads TGTGCCAGCAGTACACCAGGGGTCAGCCAAGAGACCCAGTACTTC.

Of note for this clonotype: One base away lies a much larger clone, so this may be a sequencing read error. The J gene is TRBJ2-2, the V gene TRBV27; tentatively, D is TRBD1 or TRBD2 (5 bases each). The CDR3 runs 15 residues. From germline, CDR1 is MNHEY and CDR2 SMNVEV (reference sequence). The CDR3 is CVSRRDPLETGELFF. CDR3 nucleotide sequence: TGTGTCAGCAGAAGGGACCCCCTAGAGACCGGGGAGCTGTTTTTT.

V is TRBV20-1 and J is TRBJ2-2; D is possibly TRBD2 (6 bases). The CDR3 runs to 13 residues. Between the trimmed V and J ends, which lost 4 bases and 6 bases, there was a span of 12 bases. Per the germline V gene, CDR1 is DFQATT and CDR2 is SNEGSKA (reference sequence). The CDR3 DNA sequence: TGCAGTGCTATCGGGAGAATCGCCGGGGAGCTGTTTTTT. Translated: CSAIGRIAGELFF.

This clonotype has a count of ten or more. This chain connects TRBV27 to TRBJ1-1; D is ambiguous. V was shortened by 2 bases and J by 2 bases, with 9 bases between the two germline ends. Germline V gene data show CDR1 as MNHEY and CDR2 as SMNVEV (reference sequence). The CDR3 sequence is 14 residues long. CDR3 nucleotides: TGTGCCAGCAGTTTAGGCCAGACCAACACTGAAGCTTTCTTT. Encoded protein: CASSLGQTNTEAFF.

This clonotype was seen at least ten times. The chain uses TRBV29-1 and TRBJ2-2, with 7 bases aligning to TRBD1. The CDR3 contains 18 residues. CDR1 SQVTM and CDR2 ANQGSEA come from the germline V gene. V gave up 3 bases and J gave up 4 bases; unmatched junction bases: 17. The CDR3 loop is CSVDSGTDSVFTTGELFF. As DNA, the CDR3 is TGCAGCGTTGATTCTGGGACAGATTCGGTTTTCACCACCGGGGAGCTGTTTTTT.